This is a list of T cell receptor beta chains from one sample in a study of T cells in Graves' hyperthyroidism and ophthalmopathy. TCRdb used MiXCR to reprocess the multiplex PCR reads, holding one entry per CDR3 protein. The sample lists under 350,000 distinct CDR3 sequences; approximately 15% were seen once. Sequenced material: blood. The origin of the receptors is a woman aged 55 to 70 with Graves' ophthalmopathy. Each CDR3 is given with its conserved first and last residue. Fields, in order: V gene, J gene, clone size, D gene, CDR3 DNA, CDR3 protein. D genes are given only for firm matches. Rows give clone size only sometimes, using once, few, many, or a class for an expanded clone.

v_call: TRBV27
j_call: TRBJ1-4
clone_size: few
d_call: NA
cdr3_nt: TGTGCCAGCAGCCAACCCGGAGTGGGCCTAAGTGAAAAACTGTTTTTT
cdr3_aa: CASSQPGVGLSEKLFF

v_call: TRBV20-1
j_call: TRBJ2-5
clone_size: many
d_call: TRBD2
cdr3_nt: TGCAGTGCGCCCGGGAGGTTGGGGGAGACCCAGTACTTC
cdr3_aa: CSAPGRLGETQYF

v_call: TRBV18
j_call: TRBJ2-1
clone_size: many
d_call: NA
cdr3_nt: TGTGCCAGCTCACCTATTTTACAGGGAGGTGAGCAGTTCTTC
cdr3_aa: CASSPILQGGEQFF

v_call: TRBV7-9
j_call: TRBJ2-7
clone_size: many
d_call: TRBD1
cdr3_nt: TGTGCCAGCAGCTTAGCAGCAGGGGGCTTATACGAGCAGTACTTC
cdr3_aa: CASSLAAGGLYEQYF

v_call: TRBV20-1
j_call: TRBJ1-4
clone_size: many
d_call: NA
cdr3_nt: TGCAGTGCTTTTACAGCAACTAATGAAAAACTGTTTTTT
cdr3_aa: CSAFTATNEKLFF

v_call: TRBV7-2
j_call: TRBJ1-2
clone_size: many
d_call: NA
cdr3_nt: TGTGCCAGCAGCTCGAACGGGGCGGATGGCTACACCTTC
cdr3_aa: CASSSNGADGYTF

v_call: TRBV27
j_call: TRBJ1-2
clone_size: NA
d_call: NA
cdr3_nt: TGTGCCAGCAGCCCGAGACAGCAGAGCTATGGCTACACCTTC
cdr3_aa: CASSPRQQSYGYTF

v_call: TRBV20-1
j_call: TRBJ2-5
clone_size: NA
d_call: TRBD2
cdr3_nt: TGCAGTGCTAGAGGACTAGCGGGAGTTACGGGAGAGACCCAGTACTTC
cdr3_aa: CSARGLAGVTGETQYF

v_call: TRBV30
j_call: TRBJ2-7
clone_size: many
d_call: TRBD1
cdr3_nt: TGTGCCTGGAGTCAGGGACAGGGCGGCGAGCAGTACTTC
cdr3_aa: CAWSQGQGGEQYF

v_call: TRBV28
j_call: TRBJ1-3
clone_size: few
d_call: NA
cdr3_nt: TGTGCCAGCAGCGGACAAGAAATAAACACCATATATTTT
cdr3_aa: CASSGQEINTIYF

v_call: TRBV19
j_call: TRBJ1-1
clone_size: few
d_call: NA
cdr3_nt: TGTGCCAGTAGTCCCCGGGAAGGAGCTATCCGTAACACTGAAGCTTTCTTT
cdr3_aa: CASSPREGAIRNTEAFF